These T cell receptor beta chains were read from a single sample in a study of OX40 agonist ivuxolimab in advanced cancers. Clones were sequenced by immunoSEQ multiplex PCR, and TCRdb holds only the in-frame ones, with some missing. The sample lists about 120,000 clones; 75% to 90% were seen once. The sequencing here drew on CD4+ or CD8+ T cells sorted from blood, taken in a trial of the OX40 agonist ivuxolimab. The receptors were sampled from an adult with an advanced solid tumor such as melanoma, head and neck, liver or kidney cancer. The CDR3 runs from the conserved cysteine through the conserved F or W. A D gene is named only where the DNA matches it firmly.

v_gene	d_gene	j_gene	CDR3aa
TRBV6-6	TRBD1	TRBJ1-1	CASRHTSRQGEAFF
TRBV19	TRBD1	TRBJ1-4	CASRPLTGGIHEKLFF
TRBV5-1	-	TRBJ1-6	CASRTDSYNSPLHF
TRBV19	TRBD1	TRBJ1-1	CASSIGTGNTEAFF
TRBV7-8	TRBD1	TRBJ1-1	CASTQGGGGTEAFF
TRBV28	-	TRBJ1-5	CASTDPGLRGGSNQPQHF
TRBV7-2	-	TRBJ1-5	CASSPGSREPQHF
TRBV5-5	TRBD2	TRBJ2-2	CASSPWDYGLTGELFF
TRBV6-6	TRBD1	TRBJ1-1	CASSDPGGIGEAFF
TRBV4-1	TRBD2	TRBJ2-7	CASSPKSGGANEQYF
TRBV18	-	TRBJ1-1	CASSPQDPNTEAFF
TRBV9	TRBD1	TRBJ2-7	CASSAGTALFEQYF
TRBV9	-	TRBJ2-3	CASSVGGQSTDTQYF
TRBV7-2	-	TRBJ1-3	CASTWSQGGDTIYF
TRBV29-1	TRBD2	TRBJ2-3	CSPGTSGGTDTQYF
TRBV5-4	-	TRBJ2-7	CASSLQGAYEQYF
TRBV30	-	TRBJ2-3	CAWGQTDTQYF
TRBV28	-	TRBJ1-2	CASSFLGGAPYGYTF
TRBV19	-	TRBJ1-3	CASSMGQGPGNTIYF
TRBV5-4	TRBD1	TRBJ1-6	CASSLRTGFNSPLHF
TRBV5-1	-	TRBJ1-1	CASSLLQGSTEAFF
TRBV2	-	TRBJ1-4	CASRKGRTSTNEKLFF
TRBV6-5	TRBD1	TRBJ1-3	CASRPQGGGNTIYF
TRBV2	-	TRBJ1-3	CASSDRSGNTIYF
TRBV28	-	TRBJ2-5	CASSSRSEQETQYF
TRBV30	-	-	CAWSGGTEIDEQYF
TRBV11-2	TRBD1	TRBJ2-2	CASSLRRVARGSTGELFF
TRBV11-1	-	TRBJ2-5	CASSLRGQETQYF
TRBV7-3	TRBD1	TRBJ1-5	CASSRTGSRQPQHF
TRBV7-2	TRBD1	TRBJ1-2	CASSLAGQGNNYGYTF
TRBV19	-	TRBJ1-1	CASTPYGLNTEAFF
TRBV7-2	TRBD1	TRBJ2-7	CASSPGTGRYEQYF
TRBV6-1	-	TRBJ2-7	CASSLTGYEQYF
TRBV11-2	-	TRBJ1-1	CASSLGTSVGGAFF
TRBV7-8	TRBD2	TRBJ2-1	CASALGLAGDSVQFF
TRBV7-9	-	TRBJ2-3	CASSFGVGTDTQYF
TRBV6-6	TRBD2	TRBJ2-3	CASRPQRGRGTDTQYF
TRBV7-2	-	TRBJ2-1	CASRPGLRNEQFF
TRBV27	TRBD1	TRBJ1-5	CASRDRGGNQPQHF
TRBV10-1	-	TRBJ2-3	CASPRFGPHRDTQYF
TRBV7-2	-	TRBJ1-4	CASSAGTNEKLFF
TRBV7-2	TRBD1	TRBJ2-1	CASSLDQGAFNEQFF
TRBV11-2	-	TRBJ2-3	CASSNRDRGVTQYF
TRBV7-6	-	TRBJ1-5	CASSLAAQGNQPQHF
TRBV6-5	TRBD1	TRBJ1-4	CASSYGGGATNEKLFF
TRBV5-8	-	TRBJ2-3	CASRPRGHTDTQYF
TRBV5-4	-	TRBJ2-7	CASSADDRPGAGQYF
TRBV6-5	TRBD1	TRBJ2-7	CASSRGTGVYEQYF
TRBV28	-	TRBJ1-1	CASSLLAGEAFF
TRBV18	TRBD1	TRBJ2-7	CASSGQGVAAYEQYF
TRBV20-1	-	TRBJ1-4	CSARGGHQTF
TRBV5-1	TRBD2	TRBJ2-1	CASSLGLASYNEQFF
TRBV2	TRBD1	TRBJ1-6	CASSEERGQLLSSYNSPLHF